Listed here is a single T cell receptor (beta chain). Its antigen is still unknown. This sample is drawn from a study of T cell clonotyping in hematopoietic cell transplantation. This table comes from immunoSEQ multiplex PCR, and its TCRdb copy is limited to in-frame clones, with some not included. The sample has 5,500 to 8,500 clones, 95% to 96% seen once; the top ten hold 0.4% to 0.55%. Study observations and caveats: At the given depth, recipient repertoires were over 97% de novo clonotypes. After transplant, recipient diversity fell while pathologically expanded clonotypes grew through day 180. No sorting was done, leaving CD4 and CD8 contributions mixed.

This clonotype was obtained from a male patient in his 40s who had an allogeneic stem cell transplant from a related donor, so the T cells may come from the graft donor. Some clones in this sample may be carry-over from other donors' samples. This specimen consisted of PBMCs, obtained 30 days after allogeneic stem cell transplant.

The CDR3 loop is CSVLHYGYTF. The DNA for the CDR3 is TGCAGCGTTTTGCACTATGGCTACACCTTC. The chain combines TRBV29-1 with TRBJ1-2; D is unresolved. The ends were cut back, 5 bases at V and 3 bases at J, with 4 bases in the middle. Germline V gene data show CDR1 as SQVTM and CDR2 as ANQGSEA. The CDR3 runs 10 residues.